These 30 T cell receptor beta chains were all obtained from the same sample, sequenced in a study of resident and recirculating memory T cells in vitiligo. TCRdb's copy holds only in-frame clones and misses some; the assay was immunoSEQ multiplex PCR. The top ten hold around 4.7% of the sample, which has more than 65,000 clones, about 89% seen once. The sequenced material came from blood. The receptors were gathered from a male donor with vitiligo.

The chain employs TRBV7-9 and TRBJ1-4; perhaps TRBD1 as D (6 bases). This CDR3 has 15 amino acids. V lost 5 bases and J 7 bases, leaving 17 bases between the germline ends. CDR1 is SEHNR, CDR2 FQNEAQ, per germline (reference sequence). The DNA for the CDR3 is TGTGCCAGCAGCAACAACAGGGTCGTTAGTGAAAAACTGTTTTTT. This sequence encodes CASSNNRVVSEKLFF.

CDR3 sequence reads: CASSLSSGGATGELFF. The CDR3 nucleotides are TGTGCCAGCAGCTTAAGCTCAGGGGGCGCCACCGGGGAGCTGTTTTTT. This chain joins TRBV7-3 and TRBJ2-2; 8 nucleotides match TRBD1. Trimming took 1 base from V and 4 from J; bases not matched to a gene: 5. CDR1 is SGHTA, CDR2 FQGTGA, per germline. The length of the CDR3 is 16 residues. The complete variable domain, with remaining parts taken from reference TRBV7-3 and TRBJ2-2, reads GAGVSQTPSNKVTEKGKYVELRCDPISGHTALYWYRQSLGQGPEFLIYFQGTGAADDSGLPNDRFFAVRPEGSVSTLKIQRTERGDSAVYLCASSLSSGGATGELFFGEGSRLTVL.

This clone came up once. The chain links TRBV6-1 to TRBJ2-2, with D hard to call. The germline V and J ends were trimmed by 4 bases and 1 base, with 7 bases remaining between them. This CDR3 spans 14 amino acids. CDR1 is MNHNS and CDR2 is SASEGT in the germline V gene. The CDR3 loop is CASSVQLNTGELFF. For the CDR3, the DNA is TGTGCCAGCAGTGTACAGTTGAACACCGGGGAGCTGTTTTTT.

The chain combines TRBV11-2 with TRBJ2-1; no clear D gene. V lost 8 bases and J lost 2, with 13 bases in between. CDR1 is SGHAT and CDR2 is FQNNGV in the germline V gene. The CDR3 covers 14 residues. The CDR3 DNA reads TGTGCCAGCGTGAACCAGGAAACCTACAATGAGCAGTTCTTC. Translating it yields CASVNQETYNEQFF.

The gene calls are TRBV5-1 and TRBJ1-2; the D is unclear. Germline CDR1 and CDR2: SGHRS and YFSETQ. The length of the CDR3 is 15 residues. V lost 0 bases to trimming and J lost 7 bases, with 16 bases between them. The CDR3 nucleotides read TGCGCCAGCAGCTTGGAAGGGCGGACTGAGGGTGGCTACACCTTC. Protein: CASSLEGRTEGGYTF.

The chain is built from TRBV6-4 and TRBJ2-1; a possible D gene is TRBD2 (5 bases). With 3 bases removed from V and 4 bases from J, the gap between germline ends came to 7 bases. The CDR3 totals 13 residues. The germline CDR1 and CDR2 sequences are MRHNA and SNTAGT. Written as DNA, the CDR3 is TGTGCCAGCAGTGAGACTACTTACAATGAGCAGTTCTTC. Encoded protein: CASSETTYNEQFF.

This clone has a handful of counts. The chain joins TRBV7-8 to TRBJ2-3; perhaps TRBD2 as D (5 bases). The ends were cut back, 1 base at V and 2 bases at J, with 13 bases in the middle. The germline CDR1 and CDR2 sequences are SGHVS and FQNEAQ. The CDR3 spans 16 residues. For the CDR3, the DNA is TGTGCCAGCAGCTTAGGGACTCCCCGGGCCACAGATACGCAGTATTTT. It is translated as CASSLGTPRATDTQYF.

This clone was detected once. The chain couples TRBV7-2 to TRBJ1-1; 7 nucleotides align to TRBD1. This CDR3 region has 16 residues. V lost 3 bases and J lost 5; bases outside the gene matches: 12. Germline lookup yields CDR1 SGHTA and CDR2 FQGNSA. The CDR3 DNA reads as TGTGCCAGCAGCTTTCTCCTTGACAGGGTGCGAACTGAAGCTTTCTTT. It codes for CASSFLLDRVRTEAFF.

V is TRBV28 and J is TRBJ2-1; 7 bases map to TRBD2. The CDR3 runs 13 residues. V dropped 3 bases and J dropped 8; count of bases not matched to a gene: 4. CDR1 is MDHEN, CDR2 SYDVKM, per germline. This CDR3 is CASSFPGGDEQFF. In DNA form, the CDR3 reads TGTGCCAGCAGTTTTCCTGGGGGGGATGAGCAGTTCTTC.

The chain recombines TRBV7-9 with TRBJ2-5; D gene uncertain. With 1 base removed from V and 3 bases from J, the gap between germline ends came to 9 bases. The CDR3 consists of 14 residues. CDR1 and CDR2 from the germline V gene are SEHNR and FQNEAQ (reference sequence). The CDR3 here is CASSLDMRKETQYF. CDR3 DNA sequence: TGTGCCAGCAGCTTAGATATGAGAAAAGAGACCCAGTACTTC.

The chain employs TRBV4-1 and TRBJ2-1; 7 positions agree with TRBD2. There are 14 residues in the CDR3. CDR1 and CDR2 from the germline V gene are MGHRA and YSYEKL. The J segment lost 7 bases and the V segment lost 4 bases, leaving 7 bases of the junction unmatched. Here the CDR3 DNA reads TGCGCCAGCAGCCTTGCCCTGGGAGGGAATGAGCAGTTCTTC. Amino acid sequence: CASSLALGGNEQFF.

The CDR3 region has the DNA TGTGCCAGCAGTTACTCACTAGCGGGGGGTTACGAGCAGTACTTC. This sequence encodes CASSYSLAGGYEQYF. The rearrangement uses TRBV6-5 and TRBJ2-7; 12 positions agree with TRBD2. In germline, CDR1 is MNHEY, CDR2 SVGAGI. The CDR3 has 15 residues. The V gene end was trimmed by 0 bases and the J gene end by 4 bases; junction bases not matched to a gene: 1.

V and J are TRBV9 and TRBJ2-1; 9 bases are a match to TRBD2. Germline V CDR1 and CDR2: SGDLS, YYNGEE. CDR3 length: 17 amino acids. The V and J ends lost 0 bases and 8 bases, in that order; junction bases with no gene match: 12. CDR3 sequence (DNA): TGTGCCAGCAGCGTAGGGGGAGGGACTAGCAAGATTCATGAGCAGTTCTTC. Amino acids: CASSVGGGTSKIHEQFF.

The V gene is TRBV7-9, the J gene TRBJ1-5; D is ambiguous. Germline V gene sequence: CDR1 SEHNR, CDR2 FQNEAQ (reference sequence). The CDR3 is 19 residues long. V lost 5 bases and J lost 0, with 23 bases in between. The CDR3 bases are TGTGCCAGCAGCCCGAGGTCGGTTTCGGGATGGGATAGCAATCAGCCCCAGCATTTT. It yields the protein CASSPRSVSGWDSNQPQHF.

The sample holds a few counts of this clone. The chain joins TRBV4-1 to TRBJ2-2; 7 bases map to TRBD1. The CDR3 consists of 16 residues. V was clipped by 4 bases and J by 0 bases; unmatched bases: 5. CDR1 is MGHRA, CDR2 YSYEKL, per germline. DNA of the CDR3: TGCGCCAGCAGCCCCTCCCAGGGGGCGAACACCGGGGAGCTGTTTTTT. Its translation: CASSPSQGANTGELFF.

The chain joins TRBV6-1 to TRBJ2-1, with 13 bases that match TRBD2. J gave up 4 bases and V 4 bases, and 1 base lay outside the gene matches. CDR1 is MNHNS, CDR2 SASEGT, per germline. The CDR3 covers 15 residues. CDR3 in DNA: TGTGCCAGCAGTGGACTAGCGGGGGGATACAATGAGCAGTTCTTC. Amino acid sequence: CASSGLAGGYNEQFF.

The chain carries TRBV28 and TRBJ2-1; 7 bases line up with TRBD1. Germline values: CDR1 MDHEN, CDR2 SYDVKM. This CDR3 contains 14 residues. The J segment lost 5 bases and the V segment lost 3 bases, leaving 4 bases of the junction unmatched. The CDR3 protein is CASSFYRGDNEQFF. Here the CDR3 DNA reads TGTGCCAGCAGTTTTTACAGGGGAGACAATGAGCAGTTCTTC.

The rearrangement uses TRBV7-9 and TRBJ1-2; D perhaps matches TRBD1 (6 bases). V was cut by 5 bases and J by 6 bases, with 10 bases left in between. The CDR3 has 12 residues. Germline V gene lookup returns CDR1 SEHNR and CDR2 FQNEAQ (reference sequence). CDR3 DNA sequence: TGTGCCAGCAGCCAAACAGGGCATGGCTACACCTTC. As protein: CASSQTGHGYTF.

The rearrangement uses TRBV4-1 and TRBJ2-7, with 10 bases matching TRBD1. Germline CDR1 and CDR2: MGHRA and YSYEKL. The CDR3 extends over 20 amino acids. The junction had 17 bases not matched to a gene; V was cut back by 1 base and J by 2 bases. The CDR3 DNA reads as TGCGCCAGCAGCCAAGTCCCAAAACTATCCCTGGGACAGGGGACCTACGAGCAGTACTTC. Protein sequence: CASSQVPKLSLGQGTYEQYF.

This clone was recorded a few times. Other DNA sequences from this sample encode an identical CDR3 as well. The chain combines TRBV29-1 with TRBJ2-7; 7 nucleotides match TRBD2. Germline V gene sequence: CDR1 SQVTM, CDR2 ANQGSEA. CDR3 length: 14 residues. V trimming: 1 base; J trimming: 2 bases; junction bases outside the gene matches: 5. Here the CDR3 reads CSVEGLAGTYEQYF. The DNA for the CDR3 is TGCAGCGTTGAAGGACTAGCAGGGACCTACGAGCAGTACTTC.

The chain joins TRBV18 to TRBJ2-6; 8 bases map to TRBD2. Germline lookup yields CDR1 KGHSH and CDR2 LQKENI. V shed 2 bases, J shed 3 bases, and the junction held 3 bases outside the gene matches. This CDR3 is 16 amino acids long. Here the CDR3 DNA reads TGTGCCAGCTCACCAAGCGGGGGCGGTGGGGCCAACGTCCTGACTTTC. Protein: CASSPSGGGGANVLTF.

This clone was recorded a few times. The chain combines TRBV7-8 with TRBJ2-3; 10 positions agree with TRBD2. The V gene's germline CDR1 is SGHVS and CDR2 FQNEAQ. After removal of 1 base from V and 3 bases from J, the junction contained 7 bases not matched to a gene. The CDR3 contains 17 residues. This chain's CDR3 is CASSLVPAGGQTDTQYF. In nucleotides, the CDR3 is TGTGCCAGCAGCTTAGTTCCAGCGGGGGGGCAGACAGATACGCAGTATTTT.

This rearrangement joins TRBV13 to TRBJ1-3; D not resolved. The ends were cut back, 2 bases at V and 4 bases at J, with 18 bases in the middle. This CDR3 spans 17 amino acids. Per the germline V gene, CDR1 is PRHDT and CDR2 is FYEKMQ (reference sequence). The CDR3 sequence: CASSLLARGIGGNTIYF. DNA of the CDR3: TGTGCCAGCAGCTTACTGGCCCGCGGGATAGGAGGAAACACCATATATTTT.

Here the CDR3 DNA reads TGTGCCAGCAGTCGGGACTCCACCAACAATGAGCAGTTCTTC. It encodes CASSRDSTNNEQFF. The chain recombines TRBV2 with TRBJ2-1; D perhaps matches TRBD2 (6 bases). The V gene lost 5 bases and the J gene lost 5 bases, with 13 bases spanning the gap. Germline V lookup: CDR1 SNHLY, CDR2 FYNNEI. The CDR3 length is 14 residues.

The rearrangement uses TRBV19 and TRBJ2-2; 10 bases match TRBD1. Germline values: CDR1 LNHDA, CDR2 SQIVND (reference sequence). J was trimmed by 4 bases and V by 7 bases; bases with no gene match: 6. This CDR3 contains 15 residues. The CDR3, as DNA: TGTGCCAGTACCGGAGGACAGGGGGGCACCGGGGAGCTGTTTTTT. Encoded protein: CASTGGQGGTGELFF. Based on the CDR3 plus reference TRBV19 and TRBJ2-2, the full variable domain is DGGITQSPKYLFRKEGQNVTLSCEQNLNHDAMYWYRQDPGQGLRLIYYSQIVNDFQKGDIAEGYSVSREKKESFPLTVTSAQKNPTAFYLCASTGGQGGTGELFFGEGSRLTVL.

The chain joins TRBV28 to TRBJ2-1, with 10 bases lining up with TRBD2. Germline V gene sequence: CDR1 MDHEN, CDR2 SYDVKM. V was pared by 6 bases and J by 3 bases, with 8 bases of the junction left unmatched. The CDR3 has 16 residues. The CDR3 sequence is CASRVAGGRSYNEQFF. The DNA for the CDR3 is TGTGCCAGCAGGGTAGCGGGGGGCCGTAGCTACAATGAGCAGTTCTTC.

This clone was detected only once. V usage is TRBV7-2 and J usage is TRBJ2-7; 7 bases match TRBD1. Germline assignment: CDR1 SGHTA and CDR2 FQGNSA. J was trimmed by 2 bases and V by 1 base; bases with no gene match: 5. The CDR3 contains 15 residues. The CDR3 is CASSLEPTGAYEQYF. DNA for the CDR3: TGTGCCAGCAGCTTAGAGCCCACAGGGGCCTACGAGCAGTACTTC.

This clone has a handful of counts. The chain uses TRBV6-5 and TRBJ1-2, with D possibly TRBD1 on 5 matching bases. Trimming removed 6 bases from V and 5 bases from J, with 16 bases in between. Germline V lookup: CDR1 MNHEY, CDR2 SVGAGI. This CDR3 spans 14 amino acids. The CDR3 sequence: CASRPNSGTYGYTF. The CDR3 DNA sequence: TGTGCCAGCAGGCCTAACTCCGGGACTTATGGCTACACCTTC.

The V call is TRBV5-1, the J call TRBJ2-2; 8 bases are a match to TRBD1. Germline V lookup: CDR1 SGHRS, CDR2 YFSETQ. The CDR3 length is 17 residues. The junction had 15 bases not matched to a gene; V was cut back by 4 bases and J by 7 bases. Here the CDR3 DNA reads TGCGCCAGCAGCCCCCATCCGGACAGGGTGTATATCGGGGAGCTGTTTTTT. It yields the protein CASSPHPDRVYIGELFF.

The CDR3 loop reads CASSWSWGGRITNTGELFF. CDR3 nucleotides: TGTGCCAGCAGCTGGAGCTGGGGGGGCCGAATAACGAACACCGGGGAGCTGTTTTTT. The chain has TRBV7-2 and TRBJ2-2, with D possibly matching TRBD2 (7 bases). The length of the CDR3 is 19 residues. V gave up 4 bases and J gave up 0 bases, with 21 bases separating them. Germline CDR1 is SGHTA and CDR2 is FQGNSA.